Presented here are 14 T cell receptor beta chains from one specimen sequenced in a study of T-cell reconstitution after alpha-beta-depleted transplantation in children. Construction of the TCRbeta library involved unique molecular identifiers. From the PCR reads, TCRdb called clonotypes with MiXCR, one entry per CDR3 protein. The table lists about 300,000 distinct CDR3 sequences, over 9% of them singletons. The starting material was PBMCs, obtained before TCRalphabeta/CD19-depleted stem cell transplant. The receptor source for this set is a boy in the first two years of life with acute myeloid leukemia, due to receive a stem cell transplant.

This clonotype was recorded many times. The chain couples TRBV28 to TRBJ1-2; possible D gene TRBD1, 6 bases. The CDR3 consists of 14 residues. The V and J ends lost 2 bases and 4 bases respectively, with 11 bases between them. The germline V gene encodes CDR1 MDHEN and CDR2 SYDVKM. The CDR3: CASSLNRDFYGYTF. In nucleotides, the CDR3 is TGTGCCAGCAGTTTAAACAGGGACTTCTATGGCTACACCTTC.

This clonotype was observed at least ten times. V usage is TRBV5-1 and J usage is TRBJ2-7; tentative D call: TRBD1 (7 bases). V was shortened by 2 bases and J by 2 bases, with 8 bases between the two germline ends. Germline V gene data show CDR1 as SGHRS and CDR2 as YFSETQ. The CDR3 is 13 residues long. CDR3 DNA sequence: TGCGCCAGCAGCTTCAGGGGGGCCTACGAGCAGTACTTC. Residues: CASSFRGAYEQYF. Together with reference TRBV5-1 and TRBJ2-7, the CDR3 gives the full variable domain: KAGVTQTPRYLIKTRGQQVTLSCSPISGHRSVSWYQQTPGQGLQFLFEYFSETQRNKGNFPGRFSGRQFSNSRSEMNVSTLELGDSALYLCASSFRGAYEQYFGPGTRLTVT.

This clonotype was found many times. The chain employs TRBV27 and TRBJ2-2; 12 bases are a match to TRBD1. The trim removed 5 bases at V and 7 bases at J, leaving 8 bases unmatched. Germline CDR1 is MNHEY and CDR2 is SMNVEV (reference sequence). This CDR3 spans 16 amino acids. As DNA, the CDR3 is TGTGCCAGCAGTGCCAGGGACAGGGGGCGGGTCGGGGAGCTGTTTTTT. It codes for CASSARDRGRVGELFF.

This clonotype was recorded many times. V and J are TRBV27 and TRBJ2-7, with 8 nucleotides matching TRBD1. In germline, CDR1 is MNHEY, CDR2 SMNVEV (reference sequence). V dropped 2 bases and J dropped 3; count of bases not matched to a gene: 3. CDR3 length: 14 amino acids. The CDR3 here is CASSLKGQGYEQYF. The DNA of the CDR3 is TGTGCCAGCAGTTTAAAAGGACAGGGCTACGAGCAGTACTTC.

The V gene is TRBV19, the J gene TRBJ2-7, with 10 nucleotides matching TRBD1. Germline V gene data show CDR1 as LNHDA and CDR2 as SQIVND (reference sequence). The CDR3 is 15 residues long. V shed 5 bases and J 4 bases; nucleotides not matched to a gene: 8. CDR3 protein: CASSPPGQGRYEQYF. DNA of the CDR3: TGTGCCAGTAGTCCCCCGGGACAGGGGCGTTACGAGCAGTACTTC.

This clonotype came up many times. The rearrangement joins TRBV7-6 to TRBJ1-1; TRBD1 aligns across 7 bases. The J segment lost 5 bases and the V segment lost 5 bases, leaving 8 bases of the junction unmatched. This CDR3 is 14 amino acids long. Germline V gene data show CDR1 as SGHVS and CDR2 as FNYEAQ. The CDR3 protein is CASSPGTVGTEAFF. As DNA, the CDR3 is TGTGCCAGCAGCCCCGGGACAGTGGGGACTGAAGCTTTCTTT.

This rearrangement joins TRBV20-1 to TRBJ2-7, with D perhaps given as TRBD1 or TRBD2 (5 bases each). The CDR3 is 14 amino acids. Germline V CDR1 and CDR2: DFQATT, SNEGSKA (reference sequence). The V gene lost 1 base and the J gene lost 3 bases, with 13 bases spanning the gap. CDR3 coding DNA: TGCAGTGCTAGAGGGGACCTGGGGAACTACGAGCAGTACTTC. This codes for CSARGDLGNYEQYF.

Ten or more counts support this clonotype. This chain joins TRBV9 and TRBJ1-1; 7 nucleotides align to TRBD1. The CDR3 has 14 residues. Germline V lookup: CDR1 SGDLS, CDR2 YYNGEE. With 3 bases clipped from V and 1 base from J, the junction kept 3 bases outside the gene matches. This CDR3 is CASSARQGNTEAFF. The CDR3 coding sequence is TGTGCCAGCAGCGCCCGACAGGGGAACACTGAAGCTTTCTTT.

The rearrangement joins TRBV6-1 to TRBJ2-5; no definite D call. Germline CDR1 and CDR2: MNHNS and SASEGT. V lost 10 bases and J 5 bases, leaving 20 bases between the germline ends. The CDR3 consists of 14 residues. The CDR3 loop is CATRYLDLGETQYF. CDR3 coding DNA: TGTGCCACTAGGTACCTAGACCTGGGCGAGACCCAGTACTTC.

A note on this clonotype: A much more abundant neighbour one base away suggests this may be a read error. The chain joins TRBV20-1 to TRBJ2-5; 11 bases map to TRBD2. Germline loops: CDR1 DFQATT, CDR2 SNEGSKA (reference sequence). After removal of 6 bases from V and 2 bases from J, the junction contained 8 bases not matched to a gene. The CDR3 contains 15 residues. CDR3 amino acids: CSASWLAGGQETQYF. Written as DNA, the CDR3 is TGCAGTGCCAGCTGGCTAGCGGGAGGTCAAGAGACCCAGTACTTC.

The table lists this clonotype with a few counts. This chain joins TRBV5-1 and TRBJ1-4; D is undetermined. There are 17 residues in the CDR3. V was cut by 0 bases and J by 0 bases, with 12 bases left in between. CDR1 and CDR2 (germline): SGHRS, YFSETQ. CDR3 nucleotides: TGCGCCAGCAGCTTGGTTCCAGGCCGTGCAACTAATGAAAAACTGTTTTTT. Protein sequence: CASSLVPGRATNEKLFF.

This clonotype was counted a single time. A much larger clone is a single base away; this may be a read error. The chain links TRBV6-5 to TRBJ2-3; D not resolved. V shed 2 bases and J shed 0 bases, with 6 bases lying between them. Germline assignment: CDR1 MNHEY and CDR2 SVGAGI. CDR3 length: 14 residues. The CDR3 region has the DNA TGTGCCAGCAGTTACACCTGCAGCACAGATACGCAGTATTTT. This encodes CASSYTCSTDTQYF.

In this sample, this clonotype turned up a few times. The gene calls are TRBV10-3 and TRBJ2-1, with TRBD1 matching 7 bases. Germline CDR1 is ENHRY and CDR2 is SYGVKD. The CDR3 consists of 11 residues. V lost 10 bases to trimming and J lost 5 bases; unmatched junction nucleotides: 2. CDR3 bases: TGTGCCACCGGGACAGACAATGAGCAGTTCTTC. Translating gives CATGTDNEQFF.

The sample holds many counts of this clonotype. The chain employs TRBV5-1 and TRBJ2-3; D is tentatively TRBD1 or TRBD2 (5 bases each). This CDR3 has 18 amino acids. The germline V gene has CDR1 SGHRS and CDR2 YFSETQ. Deletions cut 4 bases from V and 4 bases from J, with 25 bases between. The CDR3 protein is CASSIEAGTETIADTQYF. The CDR3 bases are TGCGCCAGCAGCATTGAGGCCGGGACCGAGACGATCGCAGATACGCAGTATTTT.